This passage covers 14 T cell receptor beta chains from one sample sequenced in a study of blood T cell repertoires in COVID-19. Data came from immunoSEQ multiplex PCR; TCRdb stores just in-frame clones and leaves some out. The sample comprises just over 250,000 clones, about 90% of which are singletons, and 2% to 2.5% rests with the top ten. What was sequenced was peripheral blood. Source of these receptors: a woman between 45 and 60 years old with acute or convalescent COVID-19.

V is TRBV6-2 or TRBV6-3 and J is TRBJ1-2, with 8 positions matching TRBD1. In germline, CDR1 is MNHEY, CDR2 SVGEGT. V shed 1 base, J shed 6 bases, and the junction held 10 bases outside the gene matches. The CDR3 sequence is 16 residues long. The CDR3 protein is CASSYWGRQGMDGYTF. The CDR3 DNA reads TGTGCCAGCAGTTACTGGGGCCGACAGGGGATGGATGGCTACACCTTC.

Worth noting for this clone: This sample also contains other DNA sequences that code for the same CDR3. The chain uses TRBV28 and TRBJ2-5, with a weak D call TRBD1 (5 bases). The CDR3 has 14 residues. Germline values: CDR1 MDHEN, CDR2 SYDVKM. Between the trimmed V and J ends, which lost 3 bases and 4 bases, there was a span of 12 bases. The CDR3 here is CASSLDRGPETQYF. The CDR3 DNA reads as TGTGCCAGCAGTTTGGATAGGGGCCCAGAGACCCAGTACTTC.

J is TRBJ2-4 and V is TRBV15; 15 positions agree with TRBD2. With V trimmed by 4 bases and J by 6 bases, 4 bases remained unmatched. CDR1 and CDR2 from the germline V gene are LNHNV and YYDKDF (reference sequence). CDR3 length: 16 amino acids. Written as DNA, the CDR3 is TGTGCCACCAGCACCGGACTAGCGGGAGGGGGAAACATTCAGTACTTC. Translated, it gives CATSTGLAGGGNIQYF.

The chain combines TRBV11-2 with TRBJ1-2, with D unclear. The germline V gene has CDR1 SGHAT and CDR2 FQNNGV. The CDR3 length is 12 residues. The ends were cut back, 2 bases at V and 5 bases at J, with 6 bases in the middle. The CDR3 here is CASSLSLYGYTF. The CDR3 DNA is TGTGCCAGCAGCTTATCGCTATATGGCTACACCTTC.

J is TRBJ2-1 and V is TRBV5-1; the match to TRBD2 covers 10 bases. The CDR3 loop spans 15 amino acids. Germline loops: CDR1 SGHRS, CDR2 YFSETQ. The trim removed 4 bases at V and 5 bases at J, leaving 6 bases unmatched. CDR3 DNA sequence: TGCGCCAGCAGCCGGCAGCGGGAGGGTAACAATGAGCAGTTCTTC. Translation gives CASSRQREGNNEQFF.

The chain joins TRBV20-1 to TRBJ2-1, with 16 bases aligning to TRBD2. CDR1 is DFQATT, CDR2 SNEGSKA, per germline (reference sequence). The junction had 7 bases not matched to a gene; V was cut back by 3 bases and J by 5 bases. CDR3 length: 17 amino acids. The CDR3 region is CSASLPGLAGGDNEQFF. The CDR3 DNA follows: TGCAGTGCTAGTCTACCGGGACTAGCGGGAGGGGACAATGAGCAGTTCTTC.

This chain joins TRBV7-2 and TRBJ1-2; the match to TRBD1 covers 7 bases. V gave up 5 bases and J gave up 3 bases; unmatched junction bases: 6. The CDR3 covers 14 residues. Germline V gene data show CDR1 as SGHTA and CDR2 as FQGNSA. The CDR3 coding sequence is TGTGCCAGCAGCCGCCCAACAGGGGACTATGGCTACACCTTC. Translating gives CASSRPTGDYGYTF.

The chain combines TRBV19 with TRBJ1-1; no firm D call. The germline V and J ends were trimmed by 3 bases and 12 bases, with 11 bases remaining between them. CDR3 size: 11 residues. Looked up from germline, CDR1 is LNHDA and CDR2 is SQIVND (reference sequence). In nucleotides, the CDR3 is TGTGCCAGTAGTATTTGGCCGCAGACTTTCTTT. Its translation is CASSIWPQTFF.

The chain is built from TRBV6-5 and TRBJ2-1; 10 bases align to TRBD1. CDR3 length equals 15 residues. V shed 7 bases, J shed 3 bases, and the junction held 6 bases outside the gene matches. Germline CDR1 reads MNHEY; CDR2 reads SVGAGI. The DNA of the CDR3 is TGTGCCAGCACCAACCGGGACAGGGGCTACAATGAGCAGTTCTTC. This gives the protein CASTNRDRGYNEQFF.

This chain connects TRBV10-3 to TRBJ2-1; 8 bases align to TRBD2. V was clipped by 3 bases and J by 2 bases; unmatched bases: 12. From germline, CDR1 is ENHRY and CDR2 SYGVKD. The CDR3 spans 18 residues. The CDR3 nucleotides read TGTGCCATCAGTGAAAGACTCTCGGGGGGGCCAACCTACAATGAGCAGTTCTTC. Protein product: CAISERLSGGPTYNEQFF.

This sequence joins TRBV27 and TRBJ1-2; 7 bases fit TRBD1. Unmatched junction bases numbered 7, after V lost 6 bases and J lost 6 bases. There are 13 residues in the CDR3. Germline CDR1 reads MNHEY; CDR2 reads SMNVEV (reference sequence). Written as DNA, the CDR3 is TGTGCCAGCAGCGACAGGGAGACGGATGGCTACACCTTC. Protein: CASSDRETDGYTF.

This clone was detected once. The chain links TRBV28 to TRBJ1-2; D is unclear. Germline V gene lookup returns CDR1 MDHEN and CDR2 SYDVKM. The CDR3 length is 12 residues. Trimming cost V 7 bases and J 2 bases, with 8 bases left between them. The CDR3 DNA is TGTGCCAGCATTAAACAGAACTATGGCTACACCTTC. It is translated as CASIKQNYGYTF.

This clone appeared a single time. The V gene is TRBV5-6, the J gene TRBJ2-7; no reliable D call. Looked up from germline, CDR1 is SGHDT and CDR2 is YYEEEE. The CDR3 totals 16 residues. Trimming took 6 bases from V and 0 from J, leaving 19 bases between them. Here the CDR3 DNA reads TGTGCCAGCACCCCCCAACCCAGCGAAAGCTCCTACGAGCAGTACTTC. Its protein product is CASTPQPSESSYEQYF.

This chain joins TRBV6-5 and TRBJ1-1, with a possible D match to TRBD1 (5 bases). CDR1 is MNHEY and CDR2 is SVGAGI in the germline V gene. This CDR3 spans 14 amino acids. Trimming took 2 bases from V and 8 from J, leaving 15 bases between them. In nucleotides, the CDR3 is TGTGCCAGCAGTTACCGGGCAGGGAGGGCCGAAGCTTTCTTT. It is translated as CASSYRAGRAEAFF.